The 27 T cell receptor beta chains reported below all come from one sample, sequenced in a study of blood T cell repertoires in COVID-19 (dated by TCRdb to the early 2020s). Libraries were prepared through the immunoSEQ multiplex PCR assay. TCRdb holds this immuneACCESS table with in-frame rearrangements only. Some clones are missing; in checked studies, unresolved V genes explain under half, and the rest has no known cause. This sample lists fewer than 250,000 clones; approximately 80% were detected once. The ten largest clonotypes hold 1.5% to 2% of the sample. The sequencing input was PBMCs or T cells enriched from blood (not recorded which). The origin of the receptors is a man aged 55-75 years who had recovered from COVID-19.

Regarding this clone: The junction departs from germline at one end; a sequencing error may be responsible. The chain carries TRBV5-4 and TRBJ2-3; possible D gene TRBD2, 5 bases. Germline values: CDR1 SGHNT, CDR2 YYREEE (reference sequence). The CDR3 has 14 amino acids. The CDR3 is CASTKELGGDTQYF. The CDR3 coding sequence is TGTGCCAGCACCAAGGAGCTAGGAGGTGATACACAGTATTTT.

A few counts support this clone. J is TRBJ1-1 and V is TRBV3-1 (or the pseudogene TRBV3-2); D unresolved. V was pared by 4 bases and J by 6 bases, with 18 bases between. This CDR3 has 15 residues. Germline CDR1 reads LGHDT; CDR2 reads YNNKEL (reference sequence). The CDR3, as DNA: TGTGCCAGCAGCCTCCTATCGGGAGGTTCGGCTGAAGCTTTCTTT. Its translation is CASSLLSGGSAEAFF.

This clone occurred a few times. The chain combines TRBV27 with TRBJ2-3; D may be TRBD2 (5 bases). The V gene's germline CDR1 is MNHEY and CDR2 SMNVEV (reference sequence). CDR3 length: 17 residues. With 3 bases removed from V and 3 bases from J, the gap between germline ends came to 19 bases. CDR3: CASSLSPRAGRTDTQYF. Written as DNA, the CDR3 is TGTGCCAGCAGTTTGAGTCCCCGCGCGGGTCGAACAGATACGCAGTATTTT.

This clone turned up a few times. The chain combines TRBV5-1 with TRBJ2-7; 13 nucleotides line up with TRBD2. This CDR3 comprises 15 residues. In germline, CDR1 is SGHRS, CDR2 YFSETQ. Unmatched junction bases numbered 0, after V lost 1 base and J lost 2 bases. CDR3 sequence (DNA): TGCGCCAGCAGCTTGACTAGCGGGGGGGCCTACGAGCAGTACTTC. Its translation is CASSLTSGGAYEQYF.

The chain is built from TRBV6-5 and TRBJ1-3; no firm D call. With 6 bases removed from V and 4 bases from J, the gap between germline ends came to 16 bases. The CDR3 sequence is 15 residues long. The germline CDR1 and CDR2 sequences are MNHEY and SVGAGI. CDR3 amino acids: CASRVFVRSGNTIYF. CDR3 coding DNA: TGTGCCAGCAGGGTATTTGTTCGGTCGGGAAACACCATATATTTT.

The V gene is TRBV9, the J gene TRBJ1-1; 7 bases map to TRBD1. J lost 1 base, V lost 5 bases, and 8 bases had no gene match. CDR1 and CDR2 (germline): SGDLS, YYNGEE. The CDR3 is 15 residues long. This CDR3 is CASRPGTARNTEAFF. The DNA of the CDR3 is TGTGCCAGCAGACCTGGGACAGCAAGGAACACTGAAGCTTTCTTT. Combining the CDR3 with reference TRBV9 and TRBJ1-1 gives the whole variable domain DSGVTQTPKHLITATGQRVTLRCSPRSGDLSVYWYQQSLDQGLQFLIQYYNGEERAKGNILERFSAQQFPDLHSELNLSSLELGDSALYFCASRPGTARNTEAFFGQGTRLTVV.

The chain is built from TRBV19 and TRBJ1-2, with 8 positions matching TRBD1. J was trimmed by 4 bases and V by 5 bases; bases with no gene match: 6. In germline, CDR1 is LNHDA, CDR2 SQIVND (reference sequence). The CDR3 is 14 amino acids. The CDR3 here is CASSSAGGSYGYTF. The CDR3 DNA is TGTGCCAGTAGTTCTGCAGGGGGCAGCTATGGCTACACCTTC.

The chain combines TRBV4-2 with TRBJ2-1; weak D call: TRBD2 (6 bases). CDR1 LGHNA and CDR2 YNFKEQ come from the germline V gene. V was shortened by 10 bases and J by 6 bases, with 10 bases between the two germline ends. This CDR3 has 11 amino acids. The CDR3 DNA reads TGTGCCACCGGGGGATTCAATGAGCAGTTCTTC. Translating gives CATGGFNEQFF.

V and J are TRBV19 and TRBJ2-5, with 11 nucleotides matching TRBD2. After removal of 5 bases from V and 0 bases from J, the junction contained 5 bases not matched to a gene. This CDR3 contains 16 residues. From germline, CDR1 is LNHDA and CDR2 SQIVND (reference sequence). Written as DNA, the CDR3 is TGTGCCAGTAGTGGGGGACTAGCGGCGTACCAAGAGACCCAGTACTTC. Amino acids: CASSGGLAAYQETQYF.

The rearrangement links TRBV15 to TRBJ1-1; D may be TRBD1 (5 bases). The germline CDR1 and CDR2 sequences are LNHNV and YYDKDF (reference sequence). There are 16 residues in the CDR3. The V end lost 0 bases, the J end lost 4 bases, and 15 bases lay between the germline ends. This chain's CDR3 is CATSRDLLTGGTEAFF. The CDR3 coding sequence is TGTGCCACCAGCAGAGATTTGCTTACAGGTGGCACTGAAGCTTTCTTT.

This chain connects TRBV27 to TRBJ1-4; the D gene is possibly TRBD1 (5 bases). Germline values: CDR1 MNHEY, CDR2 SMNVEV (reference sequence). The germline V and J ends were trimmed by 8 bases and 7 bases, with 17 bases remaining between them. The CDR3 is made up of 14 amino acids. The CDR3 is CASGPTGFPEKLFF. As DNA, the CDR3 is TGTGCCAGCGGCCCAACAGGTTTTCCTGAAAAACTGTTTTTT. The whole variable domain, filled in from reference TRBV27 and TRBJ1-4, reads EAQVTQNPRYLITVTGKKLTVTCSQNMNHEYMSWYRQDPGLGLRQIYYSMNVEVTDKGDVPEGYKVSRKEKRNFPLILESPSPNQTSLYFCASGPTGFPEKLFFGSGTQLSVL.

V is TRBV5-4 and J is TRBJ2-1; weak D call: TRBD1 (6 bases). This CDR3 has 15 residues. V dropped 5 bases and J dropped 5 bases, with 17 bases sitting between them. The germline V gene encodes CDR1 SGHNT and CDR2 YYREEE (reference sequence). The DNA for the CDR3 is TGTGCCAGCAGAAAAGACGAAGGGGGACACAATGAGCAGTTCTTC. Protein: CASRKDEGGHNEQFF.

This clone was counted a single time. V usage is TRBV18 and J usage is TRBJ1-1; possibly TRBD1 for D (5 bases). The CDR3 contains 16 residues. Germline-derived CDR1 and CDR2 are KGHSH and LQKENI. Trimming took 2 bases from V and 1 from J, leaving 14 bases between them. For the CDR3, the DNA is TGTGCCAGCTCACCAGGAGGGGTCAGAGCGAACACTGAAGCTTTCTTT. This sequence encodes CASSPGGVRANTEAFF.

The chain recombines TRBV6-5 with TRBJ1-1; no reliable D call. This CDR3 comprises 11 residues. Trimming removed 7 bases from V and 4 bases from J, with 7 bases in between. Germline assignment: CDR1 MNHEY and CDR2 SVGAGI. The CDR3 DNA reads as TGTGCCAGCACCCAGGTCACTGAAGCTTTCTTT. This translates into CASTQVTEAFF.

This chain uses TRBV3-1 (or the pseudogene TRBV3-2) with TRBJ2-7; D may be TRBD2 (5 bases). CDR3 length equals 14 residues. With 3 bases removed from V and 0 bases from J, the gap between germline ends came to 9 bases. Germline CDR1 LGHDT, CDR2 YNNKEL (reference sequence). CDR3 nucleotides: TGTGCCAGCAGCCAGTTGGGAGCCTCCTACGAGCAGTACTTC. This translates into CASSQLGASYEQYF.

The rearrangement links TRBV5-6 to TRBJ2-2; 8 bases map to TRBD1. With V trimmed by 6 bases and J by 7 bases, 8 bases remained unmatched. The CDR3 sequence is 14 residues long. Per the germline V gene, CDR1 is SGHDT and CDR2 is YYEEEE. The CDR3 bases are TGTGCCAGCACCGTCTCAGGGGGCCTCGGGGAGCTGTTTTTT. Protein product: CASTVSGGLGELFF.

This rearrangement joins TRBV5-1 to TRBJ2-7, with TRBD1 matching over 8 bases. With V trimmed by 6 bases and J by 4 bases, 6 bases remained unmatched. This CDR3 spans 13 amino acids. Germline lookup yields CDR1 SGHRS and CDR2 YFSETQ. CDR3 sequence: CASIATGGYEQYF. The DNA for the CDR3 is TGCGCCAGCATAGCTACAGGGGGATACGAGCAGTACTTC.

The chain carries TRBV19 and TRBJ1-4, with 8 bases identical to TRBD1. Losses at the gene ends were 9 bases for V and 3 bases for J; bases not matched to a gene: 6. The germline V gene encodes CDR1 LNHDA and CDR2 SQIVND (reference sequence). The CDR3 is 14 amino acids. CDR3 in amino acids: CARGQGRSNEKLFF. CDR3 coding DNA: TGTGCCAGAGGACAGGGAAGGTCTAATGAAAAACTGTTTTTT.

This clone came up once. This chain uses TRBV5-1 with TRBJ1-2, with a weak D call TRBD1 (6 bases). The CDR3 extends over 11 amino acids. Germline CDR1 and CDR2: SGHRS and YFSETQ. Trimming stripped 5 bases from V and 4 bases from J, with 6 bases between. For the CDR3, the DNA is TGCGCCAGCAGGGGGGCCTATGGCTACACCTTC. It yields the protein CASRGAYGYTF.

The chain combines TRBV10-3 with TRBJ1-5; a weak D match, TRBD1 (6 bases). Trimming took 6 bases from V and 3 from J, leaving 9 bases between them. Germline V gene data show CDR1 as ENHRY and CDR2 as SYGVKD. The CDR3 has 13 amino acids. The CDR3 loop is CAISGQFNQPQHF. In DNA form, the CDR3 reads TGTGCCATCAGCGGACAGTTCAATCAGCCCCAGCATTTT.

CDR3 region: CASSLDPDSSEKLFF. The CDR3 DNA sequence: TGCGCCAGCAGCTTGGACCCCGACAGTAGTGAAAAACTGTTTTTT. This chain connects TRBV5-1 to TRBJ1-4, with D perhaps matching TRBD1 (5 bases). Trimming took off 0 bases at V and 7 bases at J, with 13 bases between the two ends. Germline values: CDR1 SGHRS, CDR2 YFSETQ. This CDR3 region has 15 residues.

The rearrangement joins TRBV4-1 to TRBJ1-1, with D perhaps matching TRBD1 (6 bases). The germline gives CDR1 MGHRA, CDR2 YSYEKL. The CDR3 length is 18 residues. Trimming shortened V by 0 bases and J by 1 base, and 18 bases separated the two germline ends. The CDR3 protein is CASSQDFGLRQENTEAFF. The DNA of the CDR3 is TGCGCCAGCAGCCAAGATTTTGGGCTCCGACAGGAGAACACTGAAGCTTTCTTT.

This clone was detected only a few times. The V gene is TRBV30, the J gene TRBJ2-7, with D possibly TRBD2 on 5 matching bases. The CDR3 has 10 residues. Germline V gives CDR1 GTSNPN, CDR2 SVGIG (reference sequence). Trimming left V 1 base short and J 12 bases short, with 10 bases between. In DNA, the CDR3 is TGTGCCTGGAGTGGGACTCGCCCGTACTTC. It translates to CAWSGTRPYF.

V and J are TRBV3-1 (or the pseudogene TRBV3-2) and TRBJ2-2; 7 bases fit TRBD1. CDR1 is LGHDT and CDR2 is YNNKEL in the germline V gene (reference sequence). This CDR3 spans 18 amino acids. V dropped 3 bases and J dropped 6; count of bases not matched to a gene: 16. CDR3 nucleotides: TGTGCCAGCAGCCACCCCGAGAGTGGGGACAGTCAGGCCGGGGAGCTGTTTTTT. Its protein is CASSHPESGDSQAGELFF.

V is TRBV18 and J is TRBJ2-1; 7 positions agree with TRBD2. CDR1 KGHSH and CDR2 LQKENI come from the germline V gene. J lost 2 bases, V lost 0 bases, and 4 bases had no gene match. The CDR3 runs to 16 residues. CDR3 loop: CASSPPGDYTYNEQFF. The CDR3 coding sequence is TGTGCCAGCTCACCACCGGGGGACTACACCTACAATGAGCAGTTCTTC.

The chain's CDR3 is CASSATGSNQPQHF. CDR3 in DNA: TGTGCCAGCAGCGCAACAGGTAGCAATCAGCCCCAGCATTTT. The chain combines TRBV11-2 with TRBJ1-5, with D perhaps matching TRBD1 (5 bases). The V gene's germline CDR1 is SGHAT and CDR2 FQNNGV. Between the trimmed V and J ends, which lost 5 bases and 0 bases, there was a span of 8 bases. The CDR3 runs to 14 residues.

The V gene is TRBV18, the J gene TRBJ1-1; 9 nucleotides line up with TRBD1. V was pared by 5 bases and J by 2 bases, with 9 bases of the junction left unmatched. Germline CDR1 and CDR2: KGHSH and LQKENI. The CDR3 spans 16 residues. In DNA, the CDR3 is TGTGCCAGCTCAGGGACAGGGCGTACAACTAACACTGAAGCTTTCTTT. It yields the protein CASSGTGRTTNTEAFF. Filled out from reference TRBV18 and TRBJ1-1, the complete variable domain reads NAGVMQNPRHLVRRRGQEARLRCSPMKGHSHVYWYRQLPEEGLKFMVYLQKENIIDESGMPKERFSAEFPKEGPSILRIQQVVRGDSAAYFCASSGTGRTTNTEAFFGQGTRLTVV.